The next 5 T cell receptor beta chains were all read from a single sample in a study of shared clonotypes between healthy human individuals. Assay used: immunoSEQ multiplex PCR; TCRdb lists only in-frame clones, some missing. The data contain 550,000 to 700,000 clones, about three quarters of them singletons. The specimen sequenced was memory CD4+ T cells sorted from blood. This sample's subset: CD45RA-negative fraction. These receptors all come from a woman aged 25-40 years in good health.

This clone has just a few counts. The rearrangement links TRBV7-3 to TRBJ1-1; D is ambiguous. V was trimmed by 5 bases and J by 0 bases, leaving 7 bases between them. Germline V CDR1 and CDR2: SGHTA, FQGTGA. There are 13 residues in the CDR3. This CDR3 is CASSETVNTEAFF. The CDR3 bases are TGTGCCAGCAGCGAGACGGTGAACACTGAAGCTTTCTTT.

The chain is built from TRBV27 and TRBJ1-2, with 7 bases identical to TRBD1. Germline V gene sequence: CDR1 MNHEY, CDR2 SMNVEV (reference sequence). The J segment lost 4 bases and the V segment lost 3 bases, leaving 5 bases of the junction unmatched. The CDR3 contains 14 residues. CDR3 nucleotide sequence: TGTGCCAGCAGTTTTTCCACAGGGGCCTATGGCTACACCTTC. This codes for CASSFSTGAYGYTF.

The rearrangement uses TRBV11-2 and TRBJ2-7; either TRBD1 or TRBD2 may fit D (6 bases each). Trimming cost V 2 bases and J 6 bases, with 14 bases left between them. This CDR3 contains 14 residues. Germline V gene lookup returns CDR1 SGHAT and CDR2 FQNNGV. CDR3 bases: TGTGCCAGCAGCTTACTAGGGGGGATCGGCGAGCAGTACTTC. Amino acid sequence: CASSLLGGIGEQYF.

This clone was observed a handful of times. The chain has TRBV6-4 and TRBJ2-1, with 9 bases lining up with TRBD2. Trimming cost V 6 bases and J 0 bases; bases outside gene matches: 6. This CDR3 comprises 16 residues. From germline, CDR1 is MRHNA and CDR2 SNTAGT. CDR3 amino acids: CASSPTSGYSYNEQFF. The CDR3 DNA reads TGTGCCAGCAGCCCGACTAGCGGATACTCCTACAATGAGCAGTTCTTC.

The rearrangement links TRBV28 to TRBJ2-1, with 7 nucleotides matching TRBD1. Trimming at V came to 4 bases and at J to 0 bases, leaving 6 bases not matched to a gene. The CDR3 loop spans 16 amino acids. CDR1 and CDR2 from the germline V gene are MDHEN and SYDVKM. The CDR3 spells CASSSTGASSYNEQFF. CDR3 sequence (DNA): TGTGCCAGCAGTTCCACAGGGGCTAGCTCCTACAATGAGCAGTTCTTC.